Following are 11 T cell receptor beta chains from one sample sequenced in a study of brain T cells in children with intractable seizures. Time point noted: blood from clinic visit 5 months post-surgery; TSC patient then seizure free. Sequencing used immunoSEQ multiplex PCR; TCRdb keeps in-frame clones, though not all of them. The sample records under 400,000 clones, about 93% being singletons. This specimen was peripheral blood, taken 4 to 5 months after surgery. The source of these receptors is a boy in the first two years of life with tuberous sclerosis and intractable seizures.

The chain combines TRBV7-2 with TRBJ2-7, with D uncertain. The V gene lost 3 bases and the J gene lost 3 bases, with 3 bases spanning the gap. Germline V CDR1 and CDR2: SGHTA, FQGNSA. CDR3 size: 11 residues. The CDR3 region is CASSLDYEQYF. The CDR3 DNA follows: TGTGCCAGCAGCTTGGACTACGAGCAGTACTTC.

V gene TRBV3-1 (or the pseudogene TRBV3-2) combines with J gene TRBJ1-2; D is ambiguous. Trimming removed 6 bases at V and 0 bases at J, with 5 bases between. This CDR3 has 12 amino acids. Germline V CDR1 and CDR2: LGHDT, YNNKEL (reference sequence). Here the CDR3 reads CASSRTNYGYTF. The CDR3 DNA sequence: TGTGCCAGCAGTAGAACTAACTATGGCTACACCTTC.

The CDR3 DNA follows: TGCGCCAGCAGCTTGGCCAGGTCTAGCACAGATACGCAGTATTTT. This encodes CASSLARSSTDTQYF. This rearrangement joins TRBV5-1 to TRBJ2-3; D is unclear. Trimming removed 0 bases at V and 0 bases at J, with 8 bases between. The CDR3 runs 15 residues. Germline V lookup: CDR1 SGHRS, CDR2 YFSETQ.

The chain has TRBV7-8 and TRBJ2-7; D not certain. CDR1 and CDR2 (germline): SGHVS, FQNEAQ. V lost 1 base and J lost 2, with 9 bases in between. CDR3 length: 14 residues. The CDR3 sequence: CASSLGARTYEQYF. CDR3 DNA sequence: TGTGCCAGCAGCTTAGGTGCCAGAACCTACGAGCAGTACTTC.

This clone was seen only once. CDR3 coding DNA: TGTGCCAGCAGCCAAGATGTCAGGAACACCGGGGAGCTGTTTTTT. This sequence encodes CASSQDVRNTGELFF. This chain uses TRBV3-1 (or the pseudogene TRBV3-2) with TRBJ2-2, with D hard to call. The CDR3 has 15 residues. Germline CDR1 and CDR2: LGHDT and YNNKEL (reference sequence). Trimming cost V 0 bases and J 1 base, with 6 bases left between them.

The sample holds a few counts of this clone. The chain links TRBV30 to TRBJ1-3; D is unclear. The ends were cut back, 0 bases at V and 0 bases at J, with 9 bases in the middle. CDR1 is GTSNPN and CDR2 is SVGIG in the germline V gene (reference sequence). This CDR3 is 15 amino acids long. The CDR3 sequence is CAWSVGIHSGNTIYF. The CDR3 DNA reads TGTGCCTGGAGTGTAGGGATACACTCTGGAAACACCATATATTTT.

V is TRBV5-1 and J is TRBJ2-1; TRBD1 matches at 10 bases. J lost 0 bases, V lost 5 bases, and 5 bases had no gene match. Germline CDR1 reads SGHRS; CDR2 reads YFSETQ. CDR3 length: 16 amino acids. CDR3 DNA: TGCGCCAGCAGGAAGACAGGGGGCGGCTCCTACAATGAGCAGTTCTTC. Protein: CASRKTGGGSYNEQFF. Supplemented by reference TRBV5-1 and TRBJ2-1, the full variable domain reads KAGVTQTPRYLIKTRGQQVTLSCSPISGHRSVSWYQQTPGQGLQFLFEYFSETQRNKGNFPGRFSGRQFSNSRSEMNVSTLELGDSALYLCASRKTGGGSYNEQFFGPGTRLTVL.

The chain couples TRBV6-5 to TRBJ2-4; D is perhaps TRBD1 (6 bases). The CDR3 is 12 residues long. Looked up from germline, CDR1 is MNHEY and CDR2 is SVGAGI. Trimming removed 8 bases from V and 8 bases from J, with 13 bases in between. The CDR3, as DNA: TGTGCCAGCGGAACACAGGGCTACATTCAGTACTTC. It codes for CASGTQGYIQYF.

This rearrangement joins TRBV6-1 to TRBJ1-2, with D maybe TRBD1 (5 bases). V was shortened by 7 bases and J by 0 bases, with 15 bases between the two germline ends. The CDR3 length is 15 residues. Germline CDR1 MNHNS, CDR2 SASEGT. The CDR3 DNA reads TGTGCCAGCACTAGTACTCCGGGGCCTAACTATGGCTACACCTTC. It is translated as CASTSTPGPNYGYTF.

This clone was picked up one time. This sequence joins TRBV30 and TRBJ2-2; 9 nucleotides match TRBD2. This CDR3 has 14 residues. The germline V gene encodes CDR1 GTSNPN and CDR2 SVGIG (reference sequence). The ends lost 0 bases at V and 7 bases at J; junction bases unmatched: 3. CDR3 sequence: CAWSVLAGDGELFF. DNA for the CDR3: TGTGCCTGGAGTGTTTTAGCGGGAGACGGGGAGCTGTTTTTT.

This chain joins TRBV10-3 and TRBJ2-1; TRBD1 agrees at 9 bases. The CDR3 contains 14 residues. The junction had 9 bases not matched to a gene; V was cut back by 7 bases and J by 8 bases. The germline CDR1 and CDR2 sequences are ENHRY and SYGVKD. The chain's CDR3 is CAITGRQGDDEQFF. As DNA, the CDR3 is TGTGCCATCACTGGGCGACAGGGGGATGATGAGCAGTTCTTC.